The 14 T cell receptor beta chains presented below share a single source sample, sequenced in a study of T cell responses to AZD1222 COVID-19 vaccine. The assay was immunoSEQ multiplex PCR, and TCRdb's table has in-frame clones only and misses some. The table includes under 200,000 clones, just over 90% detected once. Sequenced material: peripheral blood, taken 28 days after the second dose of the MenACWY control vaccine. These TCRs come from an adult who received the MenACWY meningococcal vaccine as a control.

This chain connects TRBV21-1 to TRBJ1-6. TRBV21-1 is annotated as a pseudogene. The CDR3 length is 16 residues. The CDR3 loop is CASSKALGGEGSPLHF. CDR3 coding DNA: TGTGCCAGCAGCAAAGCCTTGGGAGGGGAGGGCTCACCCCTCCACTTT.

V is TRBV4-2 and J is TRBJ2-1; 12 nucleotides align to TRBD2. Germline V gene lookup returns CDR1 LGHNA and CDR2 YNFKEQ. CDR3 length equals 16 residues. The V and J ends lost 1 base and 12 bases, in that order; junction bases with no gene match: 10. The CDR3 reads CASSQGGLAGGPGQFF. In DNA form, the CDR3 reads TGTGCCAGCAGCCAAGGGGGGCTAGCGGGAGGGCCTGGGCAGTTCTTC.

The chain has TRBV12-3 or TRBV12-4 and TRBJ2-7; D uncertain. The V end lost 6 bases, the J end lost 6 bases, and 15 bases lay between the germline ends. This CDR3 has 13 amino acids. CDR3 sequence (DNA): TGTGCCAGCAGCGTCCGAACGGGCAGCGAGCAGTACTTC. It translates to CASSVRTGSEQYF.

The V call is TRBV19, the J call TRBJ1-6; D gene unclear. The V gene's germline CDR1 is LNHDA and CDR2 SQIVND (reference sequence). This CDR3 has 12 amino acids. V dropped 5 bases and J dropped 9 bases, with 8 bases sitting between them. The CDR3: CASSQKPSPLHF. As DNA, the CDR3 is TGTGCCAGTAGTCAGAAGCCTTCACCCCTCCACTTT.

The chain uses TRBV19 and TRBJ2-7; D uncertain. Germline loops: CDR1 LNHDA, CDR2 SQIVND (reference sequence). The CDR3 loop spans 16 amino acids. Trimming removed 6 bases at V and 3 bases at J, with 21 bases between. The CDR3 sequence: CASSPTRTSAFYEQYF. CDR3 in DNA: TGTGCCAGTAGCCCAACCCGGACCTCGGCCTTCTACGAGCAGTACTTC.

This clone was counted a single time. The chain uses TRBV5-1 and TRBJ1-6; D remains ambiguous. V was trimmed by 0 bases and J by 2 bases, leaving 9 bases between them. Per germline, CDR1 SGHRS and CDR2 YFSETQ. The CDR3 spans 16 residues. CDR3: CASSLALRAYNSPLHF. In DNA form, the CDR3 reads TGCGCCAGCAGCTTGGCCCTTAGGGCCTATAATTCACCCCTCCACTTT.

V gene TRBV19 combines with J gene TRBJ1-2, with D perhaps matching TRBD1 (5 bases). Per the germline V gene, CDR1 is LNHDA and CDR2 is SQIVND (reference sequence). The CDR3 is 15 amino acids. Trimming took 4 bases from V and 4 from J, leaving 16 bases between them. The CDR3 DNA reads TGTGCCAGTAGTACTCCCGGGACCGCGGGCTATGGCTACACCTTC. The encoded protein is CASSTPGTAGYGYTF. Full variable domain (rest looked up from reference TRBV19 and TRBJ1-2): DGGITQSPKYLFRKEGQNVTLSCEQNLNHDAMYWYRQDPGQGLRLIYYSQIVNDFQKGDIAEGYSVSREKKESFPLTVTSAQKNPTAFYLCASSTPGTAGYGYTFGSGTRLTVV.

J is TRBJ1-6 and V is TRBV6-6; D gene unclear. CDR3 length: 15 amino acids. Germline values: CDR1 MNHNY, CDR2 SVGAGI (reference sequence). Trimming took 4 bases from V and 7 from J, leaving 14 bases between them. This CDR3 reads CASSSGLLRNSPLHF. In DNA form, the CDR3 reads TGTGCCAGCAGTTCGGGATTGCTCAGGAATTCACCCCTCCACTTT.

V and J are TRBV5-1 and TRBJ1-5; D ambiguous. CDR3 size: 13 residues. CDR1 and CDR2 from the germline V gene are SGHRS and YFSETQ. The V end lost 3 bases, the J end lost 3 bases, and 7 bases lay between the germline ends. In DNA form, the CDR3 reads TGCGCCAGCAGCTGGTCCTCCAATCAGCCCCAGCATTTT. This gives the protein CASSWSSNQPQHF.

The chain has TRBV5-5 and TRBJ1-2; D gene uncertain. Per the germline V gene, CDR1 is SGHKS and CDR2 is YYEKEE (reference sequence). The CDR3 is 12 residues long. Trimming took off 2 bases at V and 4 bases at J, with 6 bases between the two ends. In DNA, the CDR3 is TGTGCCAGCAGCTTTACGGGCTATGGCTACACCTTC. Translating it yields CASSFTGYGYTF.

This clone has a single count. The chain joins TRBV10-3 to TRBJ1-1; unclear D gene. The CDR3 consists of 13 residues. Looked up from germline, CDR1 is ENHRY and CDR2 is SYGVKD. With 3 bases removed from V and 5 bases from J, the gap between germline ends came to 10 bases. The CDR3 protein is CAISDPLGTEAFF. The CDR3 nucleotides are TGTGCCATCAGTGACCCCCTTGGGACTGAAGCTTTCTTT.

The chain couples TRBV3-1 (or the pseudogene TRBV3-2) to TRBJ2-7; tentative D call: TRBD1 (7 bases). V shed 7 bases and J shed 2 bases, with 15 bases lying between them. Germline V gene lookup returns CDR1 LGHDT and CDR2 YNNKEL (reference sequence). There are 14 residues in the CDR3. The CDR3 coding sequence is TGTGCCAGCAAAAGGGGGCCGGGAGCCTACGAGCAGTACTTC. Its translation is CASKRGPGAYEQYF.

The chain couples TRBV11-1 to TRBJ2-3, with a possible D match to TRBD1 (5 bases). CDR1 is SGHAT and CDR2 is FQDESV in the germline V gene (reference sequence). Trimming stripped 1 base from V and 6 bases from J, with 5 bases between. The CDR3 extends over 12 amino acids. The CDR3 coding sequence is TGTGCCAGCAGCTTAGAGGGGGATACGCAGTATTTT. This encodes CASSLEGDTQYF.

The chain combines TRBV6-5 with TRBJ1-2, with unresolved D. V was cut by 6 bases and J by 1 base, with 15 bases left in between. CDR3 length equals 15 residues. Looked up from germline, CDR1 is MNHEY and CDR2 is SVGAGI. The CDR3 here is CASRVPDGLNYGYTF. The CDR3 DNA follows: TGTGCCAGCAGAGTTCCCGACGGGCTTAACTATGGCTACACCTTC.